Listed below are T cell receptor beta chains from one sample, sequenced in a study of blood T cell repertoires in COVID-19. Produced via immunoSEQ multiplex PCR; TCRdb's table is partial and in-frame only. The sample includes 68,000 or so clones, 70% to 90% seen only once; the top ten take more than 8%. Sequencing was done on a sample of peripheral blood. The receptors derive from a man aged 30 to 45 with acute or convalescent COVID-19. CDR3s include the opening cysteine and the closing phenylalanine or tryptophan. D genes are given only for firm matches. Clone size appears in some rows only: once, few, many, or a class for an expanded clone.

- | TRBD2 | TRBJ2-7 | TRBV11-2 | CASSSSGASSYEQYF | TGTGCCAGCAGCAGTAGCGGGGCGAGCTCCTACGAGCAGTACTTC
- | - | TRBJ2-1 | TRBV4-1 | CASSQDPGSPRYNERFF | TGCGCCAGCAGCCAAGACCCCGGCAGTCCACGGTACAATGAGCGGTTCTTC
- | - | TRBJ2-7 | TRBV9 | CASSPFPLREQYF | TGTGCCAGCAGCCCCTTCCCACTGCGCGAGCAGTACTTC
- | - | TRBJ2-1 | TRBV2 | CASSTSLRGEQFF | TGTGCCAGCAGCACCAGTTTAAGGGGTGAGCAGTTCTTC
- | - | TRBJ2-3 | TRBV21-1 | CASSKGERGSTDTQYF | TGTGCCAGCAGCAAAGGGGAGCGGGGGAGCACAGATACGCAGTATTTT
- | - | TRBJ2-7 | TRBV11-2 | CASSAEVSDYEQYF | TGTGCCAGCAGCGCCGAGGTTAGCGACTACGAGCAGTACTTC
- | - | TRBJ2-1 | TRBV7-2 | CASSLRQGNNEQFF | TGTGCCAGCAGCTTAAGGCAGGGGAACAATGAGCAGTTCTTC
- | TRBD2 | TRBJ2-7 | TRBV27 | CASSFPGLAVYEQYF | TGTGCCAGCAGCTTTCCAGGACTAGCGGTGTACGAGCAGTACTTC
- | - | TRBJ2-7 | TRBV5-6 | CASSPPGAGTYEQYF | TGTGCCAGCAGCCCTCCGGGTGCGGGAACCTACGAGCAGTACTTC
- | TRBD2 | TRBJ2-5 | TRBV28 | CASSLTSGGQETQYF | TGTGCCAGCAGTCTGACTAGCGGGGGCCAAGAGACCCAGTACTTC
- | - | TRBJ1-3 | TRBV7-2 | CASSPIVSGRTGNTIYF | TGTGCCAGCAGCCCAATTGTATCAGGGCGTACTGGAAACACCATATATTTT
- | TRBD2 | TRBJ2-3 | TRBV2 | CASRRMTSITDTQYF | TGTGCCAGCAGAAGGATGACTAGCATCACAGATACGCAGTATTTT
once | TRBD2 | TRBJ2-1 | TRBV9 | CASSARTSGKDNEQFF | TGTGCCAGCAGCGCCCGGACTAGCGGGAAGGACAATGAGCAGTTCTTC
- | TRBD2 | TRBJ2-3 | TRBV7-9 | CASSLGGRGGTDTQYF | TGTGCCAGCAGCTTAGGCGGGAGGGGGGGAACAGATACGCAGTATTTT
- | TRBD1 | TRBJ1-2 | TRBV19 | CASTQTGTDYGYTF | TGTGCCAGCACCCAAACCGGGACAGACTATGGCTACACCTTC
- | - | TRBJ1-2 | TRBV14 | CASSQDSGAWYGYTF | TGTGCCAGCAGCCAAGATTCAGGGGCTTGGTATGGCTACACCTTC
- | TRBD2 | TRBJ2-1 | TRBV29-1 | CSVEGASGGNEQFF | TGCAGCGTTGAAGGGGCTAGCGGGGGAAATGAGCAGTTCTTC
- | TRBD2 | TRBJ2-1 | TRBV10-3 | CAISLSGAVYNEQFF | TGTGCCATCTCGCTGAGCGGGGCGGTCTACAATGAGCAGTTCTTC
medium-sized | - | TRBJ1-6 | TRBV28 | CASSLSPGWSPLHF | TGTGCCAGCAGTTTATCACCCGGTTGGTCACCCCTCCACTTT
- | TRBD1 | TRBJ2-1 | TRBV10-1 | CASSSQGANNEQFF | TGCGCCAGCAGTAGCCAGGGGGCGAACAATGAGCAGTTCTTC
- | - | TRBJ1-1 | TRBV7-7 | CASSSRVDTEAFF | TGTGCTAGCAGCTCCAGGGTTGACACTGAAGCTTTCTTT